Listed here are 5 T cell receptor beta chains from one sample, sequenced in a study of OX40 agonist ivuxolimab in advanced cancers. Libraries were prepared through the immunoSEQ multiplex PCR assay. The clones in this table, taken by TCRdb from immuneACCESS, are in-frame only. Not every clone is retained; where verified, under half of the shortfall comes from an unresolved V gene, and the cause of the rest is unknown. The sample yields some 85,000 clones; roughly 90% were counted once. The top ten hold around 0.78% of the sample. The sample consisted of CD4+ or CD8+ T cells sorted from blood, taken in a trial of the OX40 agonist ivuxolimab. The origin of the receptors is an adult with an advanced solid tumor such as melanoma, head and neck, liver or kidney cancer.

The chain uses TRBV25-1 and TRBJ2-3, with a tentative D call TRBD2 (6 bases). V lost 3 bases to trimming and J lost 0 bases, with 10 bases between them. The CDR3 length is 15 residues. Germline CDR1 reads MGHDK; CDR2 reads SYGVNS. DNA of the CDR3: TGTGCCAGCAGTGATAACCGGGGGAGCACAGATACGCAGTATTTT. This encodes CASSDNRGSTDTQYF.

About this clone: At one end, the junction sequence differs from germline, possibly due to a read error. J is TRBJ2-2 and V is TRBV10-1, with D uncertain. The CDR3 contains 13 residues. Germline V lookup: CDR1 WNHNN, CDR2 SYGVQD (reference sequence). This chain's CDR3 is CASSEENAGELFF. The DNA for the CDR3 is TGCGCCAGCAGTGAGGAGAACGCCGGGGAGCTGTTTTTT.

CDR3 sequence reads: CASSEDHRGEAFF. For the CDR3, the DNA is TGTGCCAGCAGTGAAGATCACAGGGGTGAAGCTTTCTTT. V usage is TRBV6-1 and J usage is TRBJ1-1; 7 bases fit TRBD1. V trimming: 1 base; J trimming: 7 bases; junction bases outside the gene matches: 3. CDR1 MNHNS and CDR2 SASEGT come from the germline V gene. This CDR3 is 13 amino acids long.

DNA of the CDR3: TGTGCCAGTAAGTTTCGGGGGGCTACGAACACTGAAGCTTTCTTT. This gives the protein CASKFRGATNTEAFF. V is TRBV19 and J is TRBJ1-1, with D perhaps matching TRBD1 (6 bases). V lost 7 bases to trimming and J lost 1 base, with 16 bases between them. This CDR3 has 15 amino acids. Germline V gene data show CDR1 as LNHDA and CDR2 as SQIVND (reference sequence).

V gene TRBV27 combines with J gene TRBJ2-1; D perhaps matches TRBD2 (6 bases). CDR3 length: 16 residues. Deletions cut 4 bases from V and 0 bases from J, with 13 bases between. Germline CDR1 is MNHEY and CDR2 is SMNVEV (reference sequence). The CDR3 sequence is CASSSLRRGSYNEQFF. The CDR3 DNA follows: TGTGCCAGCAGTTCTCTGAGGCGGGGCTCCTACAATGAGCAGTTCTTC.